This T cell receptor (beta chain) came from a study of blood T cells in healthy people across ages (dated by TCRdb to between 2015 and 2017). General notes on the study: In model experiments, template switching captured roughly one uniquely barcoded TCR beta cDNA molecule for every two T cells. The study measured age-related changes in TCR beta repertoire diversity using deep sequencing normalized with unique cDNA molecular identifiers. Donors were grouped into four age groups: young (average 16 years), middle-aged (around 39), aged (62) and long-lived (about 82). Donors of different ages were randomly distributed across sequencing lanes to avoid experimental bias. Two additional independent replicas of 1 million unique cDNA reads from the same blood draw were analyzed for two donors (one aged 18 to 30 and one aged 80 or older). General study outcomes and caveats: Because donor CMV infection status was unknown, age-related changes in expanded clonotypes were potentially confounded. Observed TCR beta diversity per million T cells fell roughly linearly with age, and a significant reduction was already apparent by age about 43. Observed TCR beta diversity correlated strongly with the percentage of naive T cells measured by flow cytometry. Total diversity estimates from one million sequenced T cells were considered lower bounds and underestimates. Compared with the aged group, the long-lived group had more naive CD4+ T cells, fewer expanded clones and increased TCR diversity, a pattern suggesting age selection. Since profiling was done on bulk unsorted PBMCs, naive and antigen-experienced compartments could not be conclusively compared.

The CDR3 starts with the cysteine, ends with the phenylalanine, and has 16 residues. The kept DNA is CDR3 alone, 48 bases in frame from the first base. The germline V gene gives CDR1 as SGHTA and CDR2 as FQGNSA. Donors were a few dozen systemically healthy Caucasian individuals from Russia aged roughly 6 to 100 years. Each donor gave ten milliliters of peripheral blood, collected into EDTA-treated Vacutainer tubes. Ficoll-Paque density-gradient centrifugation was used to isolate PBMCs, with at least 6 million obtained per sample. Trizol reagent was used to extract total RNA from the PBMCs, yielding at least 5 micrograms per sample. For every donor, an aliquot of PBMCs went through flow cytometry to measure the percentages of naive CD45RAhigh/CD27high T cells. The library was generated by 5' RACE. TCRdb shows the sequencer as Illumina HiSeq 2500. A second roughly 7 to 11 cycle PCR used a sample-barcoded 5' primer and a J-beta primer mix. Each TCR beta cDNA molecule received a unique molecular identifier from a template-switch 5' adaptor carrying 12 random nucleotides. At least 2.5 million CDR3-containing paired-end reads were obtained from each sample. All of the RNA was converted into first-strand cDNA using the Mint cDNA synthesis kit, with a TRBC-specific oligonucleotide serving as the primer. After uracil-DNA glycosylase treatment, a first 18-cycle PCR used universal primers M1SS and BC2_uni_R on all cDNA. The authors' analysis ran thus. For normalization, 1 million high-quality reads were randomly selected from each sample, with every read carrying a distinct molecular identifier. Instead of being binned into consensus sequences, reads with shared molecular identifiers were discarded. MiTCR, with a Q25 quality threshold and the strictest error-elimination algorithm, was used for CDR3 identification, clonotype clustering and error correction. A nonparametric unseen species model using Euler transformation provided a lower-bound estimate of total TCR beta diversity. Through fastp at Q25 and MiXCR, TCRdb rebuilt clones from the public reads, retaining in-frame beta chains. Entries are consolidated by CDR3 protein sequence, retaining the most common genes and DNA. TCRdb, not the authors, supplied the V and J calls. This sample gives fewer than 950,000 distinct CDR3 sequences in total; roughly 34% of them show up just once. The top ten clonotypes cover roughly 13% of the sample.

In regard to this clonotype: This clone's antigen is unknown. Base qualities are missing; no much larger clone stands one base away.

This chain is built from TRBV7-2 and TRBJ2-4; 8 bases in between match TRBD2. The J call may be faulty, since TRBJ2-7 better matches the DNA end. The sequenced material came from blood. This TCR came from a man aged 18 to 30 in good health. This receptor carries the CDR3 CASVDRGGRASYEQYF. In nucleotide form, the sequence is TGTGCCAGCGTCGACCGGGGGGGGCGCGCCTCCTACGAGCAGTACTTC.